This T cell receptor beta chain was sequenced during a study of T cells in Graves' hyperthyroidism and ophthalmopathy. Amplification yielded TCR beta CDR3 regions, with RNA transcripts as the source. Initially, a first-round RT-PCR of the TCR CDR3 employed the HTBI primer set. One entry per CDR3 protein, called by TCRdb with MiXCR from the multiplex PCR reads. The table shows around 300,000 distinct CDR3 sequences, with roughly a fifth occurring only once. Germline V gene lookup returns CDR1 SGHTA and CDR2 FQGNSA. CDR3 size: 13 residues. V lost 3 bases and J lost 5, with 9 bases in between. This clonotype was detected many times.

The sequence was collected from a man between 50 and 59 years old with Graves' ophthalmopathy. The chain combines TRBV7-2 with TRBJ2-3; D not certain. What was sequenced was blood. This CDR3 is CASSFRVGDTQYF. The CDR3 region has the DNA TGTGCCAGCAGCTTTAGGGTGGGAGATACGCAGTATTTT.